Shown below are 7 T cell receptor beta chains from a single sample sequenced in a study of blood T cell repertoires in COVID-19. The table came from immunoSEQ multiplex PCR; TCRdb's copy has only in-frame clones and leaves some out. The data hold 70,000 to 95,000 clones, with 70% to 90% observed a single time. The sample was peripheral blood. The receptor set was obtained from a woman between 70 and 85 years old with active or convalescent COVID-19.

This chain connects TRBV14 to TRBJ2-7; 7 bases agree with TRBD1. The length of the CDR3 is 16 residues. The V gene end was trimmed by 5 bases and the J gene end by 7 bases; junction bases not matched to a gene: 17. CDR1 and CDR2 from the germline V gene are SGHDN and FVKESK. CDR3 nucleotide sequence: TGTGCCAGCAGCTACCTAGACAGGGCCGGTGGGTGGGAGCAGTACTTC. Translation gives CASSYLDRAGGWEQYF.

V usage is TRBV5-5 and J usage is TRBJ2-3; 8 positions match TRBD1. The CDR3 is 18 amino acids. Germline V gives CDR1 SGHKS, CDR2 YYEKEE (reference sequence). The trim removed 4 bases at V and 3 bases at J, leaving 16 bases unmatched. DNA of the CDR3: TGTGCCAGCAGCCCAGGGGTTGGGGCAGGGGGCTGGACAGATACGCAGTATTTT. Translation: CASSPGVGAGGWTDTQYF. The variable domain in full, with the rest retrieved from reference TRBV5-5 and TRBJ2-3, is DAGVTQSPTHLIKTRGQQVTLRCSPISGHKSVSWYQQVLGQGPQFIFQYYEKEERGRGNFPDRFSARQFPNYSSELNVNALLLGDSALYLCASSPGVGAGGWTDTQYFGPGTRLTVL.

The chain couples TRBV19 to TRBJ2-5; 9 nucleotides match TRBD1. Looked up from germline, CDR1 is LNHDA and CDR2 is SQIVND (reference sequence). V was clipped by 3 bases and J by 1 base; unmatched bases: 9. This CDR3 has 17 residues. The CDR3 loop is CASSIPGGQGSQETQYF. CDR3 nucleotides: TGTGCCAGTAGTATTCCCGGGGGACAGGGCAGCCAAGAGACCCAGTACTTC.

The chain is built from TRBV5-6 and TRBJ1-6; 10 nucleotides agree with TRBD1. The CDR3 is made up of 15 amino acids. The ends lost 2 bases at V and 9 bases at J; junction bases unmatched: 5. The germline V gene has CDR1 SGHDT and CDR2 YYEEEE. DNA for the CDR3: TGTGCCAGCAGCTTCCAGACAGGGGGCGGTTCACCCCTCCACTTT. Translated, it gives CASSFQTGGGSPLHF.

This clone was detected only a few times. The rearrangement joins TRBV19 to TRBJ1-2; 7 bases are shared with TRBD1. Looked up from germline, CDR1 is LNHDA and CDR2 is SQIVND (reference sequence). V shed 7 bases, J shed 5 bases, and the junction held 4 bases outside the gene matches. This CDR3 is built from 12 residues. Here the CDR3 DNA reads TGTGCCAGTAACAGGGGCGGGTATGGCTACACCTTC. This codes for CASNRGGYGYTF.

The rearrangement joins TRBV12-3 or TRBV12-4 to TRBJ2-7; TRBD2 is a possible D gene (5 bases). The CDR3 is 11 amino acids. V gave up 6 bases and J gave up 5 bases, with 8 bases separating them. The CDR3 sequence is CASRAGHEQYF. As DNA, the CDR3 is TGTGCCAGCAGGGCGGGTCACGAGCAGTACTTC.

The sample holds one count of this clone. CDR3 nucleotide sequence: TGTGCCAGCATCCTCCAGGGATACAATCAGCCCCAGCATTTT. Translated, it gives CASILQGYNQPQHF. V and J are TRBV28 and TRBJ1-5; D perhaps matches TRBD1 (5 bases). V was pared by 7 bases and J by 3 bases, with 13 bases between. Per the germline V gene, CDR1 is MDHEN and CDR2 is SYDVKM. The CDR3 length is 14 residues.